The entry below gives a single T cell receptor (beta chain) sequence along with its context. What it binds is not known. The sample belongs to a study of shared clonotypes between healthy human individuals. About the study: Researchers drew samples from a couple of women and a few men aged 18 to 49.

This CDR3 spans 16 amino acids. V dropped 5 bases and J dropped 1 base, with 18 bases sitting between them. Germline lookup yields CDR1 SEHNR and CDR2 FQNEAQ (reference sequence). Study-level points and caveats: Donor clonotype sharing was expected to depend on sequencing depth.

In the authors' workflow: Filtering of immunoSEQ junctional sequences could not match full-length read filtering. The repertoire was sequenced with immunoSEQ multiplex PCR; TCRdb's copy has only in-frame clones and lacks some. The V and J calls and clone size come from that table; D and trimming were worked out from the DNA. The sample has a few million clones, approximately 92% seen once. Specimen: naive CD4+ T cells sorted from blood. The subset here: CD45RA+ positively selected. The chain employs TRBV7-9 and TRBJ2-7, with D perhaps matching TRBD1 or TRBD2 (6 bases each). The sequence derives from a man younger than 35 in good health. The CDR3 region is CASSPPPGAESYEQYF. In nucleotides, the CDR3 is TGTGCCAGCAGCCCCCCCCCGGGGGCAGAGTCCTACGAGCAGTACTTC.